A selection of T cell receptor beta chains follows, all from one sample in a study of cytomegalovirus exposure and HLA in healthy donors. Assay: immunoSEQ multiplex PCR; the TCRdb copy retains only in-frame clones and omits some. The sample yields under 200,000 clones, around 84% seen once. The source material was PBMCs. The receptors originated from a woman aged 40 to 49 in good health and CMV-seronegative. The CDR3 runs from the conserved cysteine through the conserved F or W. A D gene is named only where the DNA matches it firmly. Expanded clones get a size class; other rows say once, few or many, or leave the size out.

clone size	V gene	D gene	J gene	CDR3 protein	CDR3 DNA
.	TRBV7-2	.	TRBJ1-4	CASGNSNEKLFF	TGTGCCAGCGGTAACTCTAATGAAAAACTGTTTTTT
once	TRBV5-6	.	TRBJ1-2	CASSLAPGNYGYTF	TGTGCCAGCAGCTTGGCCCCCGGGAACTATGGCTACACCTTC
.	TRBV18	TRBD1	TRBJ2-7	CASSPGTGDTEQYF	TGTGCCAGCTCACCAGGGACAGGGGATACCGAGCAGTACTTC
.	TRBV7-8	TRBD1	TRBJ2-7	CASSFPIRGQGAYEQYF	TGTGCCAGCAGCTTCCCAATACGAGGACAGGGAGCCTACGAGCAGTACTTC
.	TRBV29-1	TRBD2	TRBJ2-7	CSAKRTSGSYEQYF	TGCAGCGCCAAACGGACTAGCGGGTCCTACGAGCAGTACTTC
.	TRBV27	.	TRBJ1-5	CASSQNRNQPQHF	TGTGCCAGCAGTCAAAACAGGAATCAGCCCCAGCATTTT
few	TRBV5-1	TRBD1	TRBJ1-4	CASRAAGTETEKLFF	TGCGCCAGCAGGGCGGCCGGGACAGAAACCGAAAAACTGTTTTTT
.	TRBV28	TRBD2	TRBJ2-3	CASNPLAGADTQYF	TGTGCCAGCAATCCCCTAGCGGGGGCAGATACGCAGTATTTT
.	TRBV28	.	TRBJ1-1	CASSLTRVINTEAFF	TGTGCCAGCAGTTTGACTCGGGTGATTAACACTGAAGCTTTCTTT
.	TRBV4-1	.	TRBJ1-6	CASSQRSGNSPLHF	TGCGCCAGCAGCCAAAGGTCAGGAAATTCACCCCTCCACTTT
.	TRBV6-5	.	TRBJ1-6	CASRDNNSPLHF	TGTGCCAGCAGAGACAACAATTCACCCCTCCACTTT
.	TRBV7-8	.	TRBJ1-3	CASSLAAGSNRAGNTIYF	TGTGCCAGCAGCTTAGCGGCAGGGTCGAATCGAGCTGGAAACACCATATATTTT
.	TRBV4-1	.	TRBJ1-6	CASSQAPEPLHF	TGCGCCAGCAGCCAAGCCCCGGAGCCCCTCCACTTT
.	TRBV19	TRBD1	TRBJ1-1	CASSHPGQVTEAFF	TGTGCCAGTAGTCACCCGGGACAGGTCACTGAAGCTTTCTTT
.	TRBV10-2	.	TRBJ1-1	CASLQGTGTEAFF	TGCGCCAGTTTACAGGGTACCGGCACTGAAGCTTTCTTT
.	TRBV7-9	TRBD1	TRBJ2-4	CASSLAGGAAKNIQYF	TGTGCCAGCAGCTTAGCAGGGGGCGCAGCCAAAAACATTCAGTACTTC
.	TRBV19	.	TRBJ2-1	CASRGGPNIGSEQFF	TGTGCCAGTAGGGGGGGACCTAATATAGGTAGTGAGCAGTTCTTC
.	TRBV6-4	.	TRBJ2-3	CASSVQATDTQYF	TGTGCCAGCAGTGTACAGGCCACAGATACGCAGTATTTT
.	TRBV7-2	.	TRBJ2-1	CASSNRGASIYEQFF	TGTGCCAGCAGCAACCGGGGGGCCTCCATCTATGAGCAGTTCTTC
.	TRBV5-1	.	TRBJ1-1	CASSLWEDYTEAFF	TGCGCCAGCAGCTTGTGGGAGGATTATACTGAAGCTTTCTTT
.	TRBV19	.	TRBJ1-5	CASSRVNQPQHF	TGTGCCAGTAGTCGCGTCAATCAGCCCCAGCATTTT
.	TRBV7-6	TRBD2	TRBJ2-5	CASSSSGGAAETQYF	TGTGCCAGCAGCTCCAGCGGGGGGGCCGCGGAGACCCAGTACTTC
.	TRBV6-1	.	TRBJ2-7	CASSPGLRPGEQYF	TGTGCCAGCAGCCCGGGACTTCGCCCGGGCGAGCAGTACTTC
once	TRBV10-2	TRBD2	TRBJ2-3	CASSGKAGGSDTQYF	TGCGCCAGCAGTGGCAAAGCGGGGGGCTCAGATACGCAGTATTTT
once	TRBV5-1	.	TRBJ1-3	CASSRTGSAGNTIYF	TGCGCCAGCAGCCGCACAGGGTCGGCTGGAAACACCATATATTTT
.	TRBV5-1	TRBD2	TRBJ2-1	CASSLQAGAYNEQFF	TGCGCCAGCAGCCTTCAGGCGGGGGCCTACAATGAGCAGTTCTTC
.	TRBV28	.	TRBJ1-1	CASRRLKGFQAFF	TGTGCCAGCAGAAGGCTTAAGGGGTTCCAAGCTTTCTTT
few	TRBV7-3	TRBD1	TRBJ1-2	CASSLGRQGSNYGYTF	TGTGCCAGCAGCTTGGGGCGACAGGGTTCTAACTATGGCTACACCTTC
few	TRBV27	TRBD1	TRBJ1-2	CASSFYASGRDSYGYTF	TGTGCCAGCAGTTTTTACGCCTCCGGACGGGACAGTTATGGCTACACCTTC
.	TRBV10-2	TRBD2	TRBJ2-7	CASSRSGSSYEQYF	TGCGCCAGCAGTCGTAGCGGGAGCTCCTACGAGCAGTACTTC
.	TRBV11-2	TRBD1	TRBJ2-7	CASSLVGLRGHEQYF	TGTGCCAGCAGCTTAGTAGGGCTCAGGGGGCATGAGCAGTACTTC
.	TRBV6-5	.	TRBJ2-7	CASSYWRGHEQYF	TGTGCCAGCAGTTACTGGAGGGGGCACGAGCAGTACTTC
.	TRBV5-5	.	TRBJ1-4	CASSWGWGQGEKLFF	TGTGCCAGCAGCTGGGGCTGGGGGCAAGGGGAAAAACTGTTTTTT
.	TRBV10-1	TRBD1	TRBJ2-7	CASSAGQGYEQYF	TGCGCCAGCAGTGCGGGACAGGGGTACGAGCAGTACTTC
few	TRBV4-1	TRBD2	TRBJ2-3	CASSHPTSGGPVDTQYF	TGCGCCAGCAGCCATCCGACTAGCGGGGGCCCCGTGGATACGCAGTATTTT
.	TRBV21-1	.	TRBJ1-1	CASSSDRVDTEAFF	TGTGCCAGCAGCAGCGACAGGGTGGACACTGAAGCTTTCTTT
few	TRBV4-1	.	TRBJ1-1	CASSRGFENEAFF	TGCGCCAGCAGCCGCGGATTTGAGAATGAAGCTTTCTTT
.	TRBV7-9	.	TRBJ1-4	CASSGAGANEKLFF	TGTGCCAGCAGCGGCGCAGGGGCCAATGAAAAACTGTTTTTT
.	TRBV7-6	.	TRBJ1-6	CASSRRQDNSPLHF	TGTGCCAGCAGCCGAAGACAGGATAATTCACCCCTCCACTTT
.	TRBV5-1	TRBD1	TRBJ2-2	CASRGVETGNGELFF	TGCGCCAGCAGAGGGGTCGAGACAGGGAACGGGGAGCTGTTTTTT
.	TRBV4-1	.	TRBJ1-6	CASSQEGGERWNSPLHF	TGCGCCAGCAGCCAAGAAGGGGGGGAAAGGTGGAATTCACCCCTCCACTTT
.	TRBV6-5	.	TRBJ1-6	CASSPPGGANSPLHF	TGTGCCAGCAGCCCTCCAGGAGGGGCTAATTCACCCCTCCACTTT
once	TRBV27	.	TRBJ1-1	CASSSVEAMNTEAFF	TGTGCCAGCAGTAGCGTTGAGGCCATGAACACTGAAGCTTTCTTT
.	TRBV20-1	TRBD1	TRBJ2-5	CRGTDQETQYF	TGCAGAGGGACAGATCAAGAGACCCAGTACTTC
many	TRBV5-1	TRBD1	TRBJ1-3	CASSLFPTGGFGNTIYF	TGCGCCAGCAGCTTGTTTCCGACAGGGGGCTTTGGAAACACCATATATTTT
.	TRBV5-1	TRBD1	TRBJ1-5	CASSEGQAFINQPQHF	TGCGCCAGCAGCGAGGGACAGGCATTCATAAATCAGCCCCAGCATTTT
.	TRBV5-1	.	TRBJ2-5	CASSPPAGVWETQYF	TGCGCCAGCAGCCCCCCAGCAGGGGTTTGGGAGACCCAGTACTTC
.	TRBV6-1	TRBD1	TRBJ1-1	CASPNTGGVTEAFF	TGTGCCAGCCCGAACACAGGGGGCGTCACTGAAGCTTTCTTT